This paragraph covers one T cell receptor (beta chain) sequence. Its antigen target is currently unknown. No quality values exist for individual bases; no much larger clone is one base distant. Following the manufacturer's recommendations, the immunoSEQ kit was used to generate TCR beta libraries from genomic DNA. To prepare libraries, a first multiplex PCR with proprietary primers was run, followed by a second PCR that added unique barcodes, and a bead cleanup was done after each round. A kit-provided positive control reaction and a negative control reaction were included in every sample batch. The final libraries were assessed on an Agilent 4200 TapeStation D1000 ScreenTape, pooled by volume, and quantified by qPCR. Sequencing ran on an Illumina NextSeq500 with a MidOutput 150-cycle cartridge, using 156 Read1 and 15 Index1 cycles with kit custom primers. The pooled library was loaded at 1.0 pM with roughly 19% PhiX control spiked in. Under the source paper's analysis protocol: The vendor-processed data were analyzed in R, and a clonotype was defined as all T cells that share the same CDR3 nucleotide sequence. For clone abundance analyses, frequencies were normalized to the 10,000 most abundant clones in each sample. Public T cell clones, averaging fewer than five per sample, were removed before analysis. A difference in abundance of at least 32-fold between compartments was used to define tumor-enriched and baseline blood-enriched clonotypes. A beta-binomial differential abundance model was applied to find clonotypes that expanded or contracted between blood time points. Similarity between tumor and blood repertoires was quantified using the Baroni-Urbani and Buser coefficient, and groups were compared with two-tailed Wilcoxon tests in R. TCRdb limited this immuneACCESS table to in-frame rearrangements with V and J called. A share of clones is missing; checked studies link under half to unresolved V genes, and the rest is unexplained. V and J calls plus clone size are reproduced from that table; the DNA served to infer D and trimming. The sample records 65,000 to 80,000 clones, around 86% of which are singletons. In total, the top ten clones hold 22% of the sample.

This specimen's time point label, interpreted: blood 2 weeks post-SBRT. This specimen's treatment or condition label, per the study, means: 15 Gy SBRT to primary tumor, nephrectomy 4 weeks later. To follow tumor-enriched clonotypes, peripheral blood was collected serially from radiation-treated patients at baseline and again at 2 weeks and 4 weeks after SBRT. All patients had renal cell carcinoma with clear cell pathology. Genomic DNA for TCR sequencing was prepared using the QIAamp DNA Blood Mini Kit (Qiagen). The analyses included just those samples that passed every quality control check. The data derive from a study of radiation and T cells in renal cell carcinoma (dated by TCRdb to 2020 to 2021). A note on the overall study: The samples were drawn from a clinical trial, where primary renal cell carcinomas were treated with 15 Gy of stereotactic body radiation therapy and then removed by nephrectomy 4 weeks afterward. A total of 53 samples underwent TCR beta sequencing, made up of roughly 26 tumors and about 27 peripheral blood samples. Across all 50 or so samples, over 4,000,000 unique CDR3 nucleotide sequences encoding around 2.8 million unique CDR3 amino acid sequences were identified. Study-level results and caveats: Dynamics of the blood repertoire were not tracked past 4 weeks after treatment. Because pretreatment tumor biopsies were not available, the study could not determine whether clonotypes were already present within the tumor at baseline. In blood, the top tumor clonotypes increased between baseline and 2 weeks post-radiation and then shrank by 4 weeks, which suggests that tumor-resident clones expanded only transiently. Effects of radiation dose or scheduling on the TCR repertoire could not be addressed with the single-armed trial design.

Measured from the cysteine to the phenylalanine, the CDR3 is 14 residues long. Only CDR3 DNA is held: 42 bases, read in frame from base 1. Sequences MNHNY (CDR1) and SVGAGI (CDR2) are obtained from the germline V gene (reference sequence). The germline V and J ends show losses of 0 bases and 9 bases respectively, and no gene match explains 5 bases of the junction. The chain was built from TRBV6-6 and TRBJ1-1, with 9 central nucleotides matching TRBD1. The TCR comes from a woman aged 45 to 65 with renal cell carcinoma. The material was blood, obtained from a patient whose treatment included radiotherapy and nephrectomy. The CDR3 region: CASSYSGTGRQAFF. The DNA sequence reads TGTGCCAGCAGTTACTCCGGGACAGGGAGGCAAGCTTTCTTT.